Included here is one T cell receptor (beta chain) sequence, with context. What it binds is not known. The data belong to a study of metastatic and nonmetastatic thyroid tumors. Looking at the study overall: The study looked at repertoires side by side in blood and in tumor or nodule tissue from malignant and benign thyroid patients.

The CDR3 has 17 amino acids. The germline V gene has CDR1 MGHRA and CDR2 YSYEKL. V was clipped by 0 bases and J by 8 bases, with 20 bases between them. Study findings and constraints: According to reports, the diversity of TCR beta was significantly higher in malignant thyroid tumors than in benign nodules, and this held in both blood and tumor samples.

As handled by the study authors: A classifier of distant metastasis in papillary thyroid cancer was built from CDR3 differences (across clinicopathological groups). TCRdb re-processed the PCR reads through MiXCR. These V and J calls are TCRdb output, not the study's own analysis. The sample comprises 46,000 or so clones, roughly 15% of which are singletons, and about 20% rests with the top ten. Prior to thyroid surgery, none of the patients had received any treatment. The sequence came from a female donor with papillary thyroid cancer or a benign thyroid nodule (not recorded which). Some clones in this sample may be carry-over from other donors' samples. Source material: blood. The chain carries TRBV4-1 and TRBJ2-1, with D possibly TRBD2 on 6 matching bases. CDR3 DNA: TGCGCCAGCAGCCAAGACCCCAGCGGGCTTGGTAACGATGAGCAGTTCTTC. It specifies CASSQDPSGLGNDEQFF.